This is a list of T cell receptor beta chains from one sample in a study of shared clonotypes between healthy human individuals. TCRdb's copy holds only in-frame clones and misses some; the assay was immunoSEQ multiplex PCR. The data hold approximately 340,000 clones, with less than 85% observed a single time. Sequencing was performed on memory CD4+ T cells sorted from blood. The receptors stem from a young man in good health. Each CDR3 is given with its conserved first and last residue. D genes are given only for firm matches. Clone size is not always given. Where it is, it says once, few, many or a class for expanded clones.

CDR3aa: CATRGAGGNQETQYF; CDR3nt: TGTGCCACCCGAGGGGCAGGGGGAAATCAAGAGACCCAGTACTTC; v_gene: TRBV28; j_gene: TRBJ2-5; len: 15; abundance: -; d_gene: TRBD1
CDR3aa: CASSLGGQGYEQYF; CDR3nt: TGTGCCAGCAGCTTGGGAGGGCAGGGGTACGAGCAGTACTTC; v_gene: TRBV5-5; j_gene: TRBJ2-7; len: 14; abundance: -; d_gene: -
CDR3aa: CASSLNGINEQYF; CDR3nt: TGTGCCAGCAGCTTAAACGGCATCAACGAGCAGTACTTC; v_gene: TRBV7-2; j_gene: TRBJ2-7; len: 13; abundance: -; d_gene: -
CDR3aa: CASRAGSNNEQFF; CDR3nt: TGCGCCAGCAGGGCAGGGAGTAACAATGAGCAGTTCTTC; v_gene: TRBV5-1; j_gene: TRBJ2-1; len: 13; abundance: -; d_gene: -
CDR3aa: CASSYGNTIYF; CDR3nt: TGTGCCAGCAGTTATGGGAACACCATATATTTT; v_gene: TRBV6-5; j_gene: TRBJ1-3; len: 11; abundance: -; d_gene: -
CDR3aa: CASSVESTADTQYF; CDR3nt: TGCGCCAGCAGCGTTGAATCAACAGCAGATACGCAGTATTTT; v_gene: TRBV5-1; j_gene: TRBJ2-3; len: 14; abundance: -; d_gene: -
CDR3aa: CASSYPGTDTQYF; CDR3nt: TGTGCCAGCAGTTACCCGGGCACAGATACGCAGTATTTT; v_gene: TRBV6-6; j_gene: TRBJ2-3; len: 13; abundance: few; d_gene: -
CDR3aa: CASSEIGTASQANVLTF; CDR3nt: TGTGCCAGCAGTGAAATCGGGACAGCCTCTCAGGCCAACGTCCTGACTTTC; v_gene: TRBV6-1; j_gene: TRBJ2-6; len: 17; abundance: -; d_gene: TRBD1
CDR3aa: CSVDEGGDEQYF; CDR3nt: TGCAGCGTTGACGAGGGGGGCGACGAGCAGTACTTC; v_gene: TRBV29-1; j_gene: TRBJ2-7; len: 12; abundance: -; d_gene: -
CDR3aa: CASSFYAQETQYF; CDR3nt: TGTGCCAGCAGCTTTTATGCTCAAGAGACCCAGTACTTC; v_gene: TRBV5-4; j_gene: TRBJ2-5; len: 13; abundance: -; d_gene: -
CDR3aa: CASSPLGGTSGNTIYF; CDR3nt: TGTGCCAGCAGTCCCCTGGGGGGGACGTCTGGAAACACCATATATTTT; v_gene: TRBV28; j_gene: TRBJ1-3; len: 16; abundance: -; d_gene: -
CDR3aa: CSARGVDTQYF; CDR3nt: TGCAGTGCCCGAGGGGTCGATACGCAGTATTTT; v_gene: TRBV20-1; j_gene: TRBJ2-3; len: 11; abundance: -; d_gene: -
CDR3aa: CASSFVSTDTQYF; CDR3nt: TGTGCCAGCAGTTTCGTTAGCACAGATACGCAGTATTTT; v_gene: TRBV28; j_gene: TRBJ2-3; len: 13; abundance: -; d_gene: -
CDR3aa: CASSFQETQYF; CDR3nt: TGTGCCAGCAGCTTTCAAGAGACCCAGTACTTC; v_gene: TRBV7-9; j_gene: TRBJ2-5; len: 11; abundance: -; d_gene: -
CDR3aa: CSVAMRVGAGELFF; CDR3nt: TGCAGCGTTGCGATGAGAGTGGGGGCCGGGGAGCTGTTTTTT; v_gene: TRBV29-1; j_gene: TRBJ2-2; len: 14; abundance: -; d_gene: -
CDR3aa: CASSFGAGSTDTQYF; CDR3nt: TGTGCCAGCAGTTTTGGGGCTGGCAGCACAGATACGCAGTATTTT; v_gene: TRBV27; j_gene: TRBJ2-3; len: 15; abundance: -; d_gene: -
CDR3aa: CASSSNRGKETQYF; CDR3nt: TGTGCCAGCAGCTCCAACAGGGGAAAAGAGACCCAGTACTTC; v_gene: TRBV11-2; j_gene: TRBJ2-5; len: 14; abundance: -; d_gene: TRBD1
CDR3aa: CASSQQGNEQFF; CDR3nt: TGTGCCAGCAGCCAACAGGGTAATGAGCAGTTCTTC; v_gene: TRBV7-2; j_gene: TRBJ2-1; len: 12; abundance: -; d_gene: -
CDR3aa: CASSQARSGANVLTF; CDR3nt: TGCGCCAGCAGTCAGGCCCGCTCTGGGGCCAACGTCCTGACTTTC; v_gene: TRBV10-2; j_gene: TRBJ2-6; len: 15; abundance: -; d_gene: -
CDR3aa: CASSLDRNNEQFF; CDR3nt: TGCGCCAGCAGCTTGGACAGGAACAATGAGCAGTTCTTC; v_gene: TRBV5-1; j_gene: TRBJ2-1; len: 13; abundance: -; d_gene: -
CDR3aa: CASSQISIQREEPPCRGETQYF; CDR3nt: TGTGCCAGCAGCCAGATCAGCATTCAGCGGGAGGAACCCCCTTGTCGCGGAGAGACCCAGTACTTC; v_gene: TRBV16; j_gene: TRBJ2-5; len: 22; abundance: -; d_gene: TRBD2
CDR3aa: CASSELGQANYGYTF; CDR3nt: TGTGCCAGCAGTGAACTGGGACAGGCGAACTATGGCTACACCTTC; v_gene: TRBV6-1; j_gene: TRBJ1-2; len: 15; abundance: -; d_gene: TRBD1
CDR3aa: CASSGGTNQLFF; CDR3nt: TGTGCCAGCAGCGGCGGGACGAACCAACTGTTTTTT; v_gene: TRBV2; j_gene: TRBJ1-4; len: 12; abundance: -; d_gene: -
CDR3aa: CASSPRDRVLEQYF; CDR3nt: TGCGCCAGCAGCCCCAGGGACAGGGTACTCGAGCAGTACTTC; v_gene: TRBV5-1; j_gene: TRBJ2-7; len: 14; abundance: few; d_gene: TRBD1
CDR3aa: CSSTEPTDTQYF; CDR3nt: TGCAGCTCGACGGAACCCACAGATACGCAGTATTTT; v_gene: TRBV29-1; j_gene: TRBJ2-3; len: 12; abundance: many; d_gene: -
CDR3aa: CASSVGQHKETQYF; CDR3nt: TGTGCCAGCAGTGTGGGACAGCATAAAGAGACCCAGTACTTC; v_gene: TRBV6-1; j_gene: TRBJ2-5; len: 14; abundance: many; d_gene: TRBD1
CDR3aa: CASSEGGRWADTQYF; CDR3nt: TGTGCCAGCAGCGAGGGCGGACGGTGGGCCGATACGCAGTATTTT; v_gene: TRBV5-6; j_gene: TRBJ2-3; len: 15; abundance: -; d_gene: -
CDR3aa: CASRDGGTANQPQHF; CDR3nt: TGTGCCAGCAGGGATGGCGGGACAGCTAATCAGCCCCAGCATTTT; v_gene: TRBV6-1; j_gene: TRBJ1-5; len: 15; abundance: few; d_gene: TRBD1
CDR3aa: CASSLDYSIVYNEQFF; CDR3nt: TGTGCCAGCAGCTTAGATTACTCAATAGTCTACAATGAGCAGTTCTTC; v_gene: TRBV7-2; j_gene: TRBJ2-1; len: 16; abundance: few; d_gene: -
CDR3aa: CASSLAGAQTQYF; CDR3nt: TGCGCCAGCAGCTTGGCAGGGGCCCAGACCCAGTACTTC; v_gene: TRBV5-1; j_gene: TRBJ2-5; len: 13; abundance: -; d_gene: -
CDR3aa: CASSRTGTVDELFF; CDR3nt: TGTGCCAGCTCACGTACCGGGACAGTAGATGAGCTGTTTTTT; v_gene: TRBV18; j_gene: TRBJ2-2; len: 14; abundance: -; d_gene: TRBD1
CDR3aa: CASSQRLAGVDEQYF; CDR3nt: TGCGCCAGCAGCCAGAGACTAGCGGGAGTCGACGAGCAGTACTTC; v_gene: TRBV4-3; j_gene: TRBJ2-7; len: 15; abundance: few; d_gene: TRBD2
CDR3aa: CASSLYATGLNYGYTF; CDR3nt: TGTGCCAGCAGTTTATACGCGACAGGTCTGAACTATGGCTACACCTTC; v_gene: TRBV27; j_gene: TRBJ1-2; len: 16; abundance: few; d_gene: -
CDR3aa: CASLLSGGDGTEAFF; CDR3nt: TGTGCCAGCTTGTTATCGGGGGGGGATGGCACTGAAGCTTTCTTT; v_gene: TRBV6-1; j_gene: TRBJ1-1; len: 15; abundance: few; d_gene: -
CDR3aa: CAWSVQGGNQPQHF; CDR3nt: TGTGCCTGGAGTGTACAGGGGGGGAATCAGCCCCAGCATTTT; v_gene: TRBV30; j_gene: TRBJ1-5; len: 14; abundance: once; d_gene: TRBD1
CDR3aa: CASSFSGASSYEQYF; CDR3nt: TGTGCCAGCAGCTTCTCAGGCGCTAGCTCCTACGAGCAGTACTTC; v_gene: TRBV7-2; j_gene: TRBJ2-7; len: 15; abundance: -; d_gene: -
CDR3aa: CASSPGTREQYF; CDR3nt: TGTGCCAGCAGCCCAGGGACGCGTGAGCAGTACTTC; v_gene: TRBV7-9; j_gene: TRBJ2-7; len: 12; abundance: -; d_gene: -
CDR3aa: CASSNSLAGGGSDTQYF; CDR3nt: TGTGCCAGTAGTAACTCTTTAGCGGGAGGCGGGTCGGATACGCAGTATTTT; v_gene: TRBV19; j_gene: TRBJ2-3; len: 17; abundance: -; d_gene: TRBD2
CDR3aa: CASSSDSNTEAFF; CDR3nt: TGTGCCAGCAGTTCGGACAGTAACACTGAAGCTTTCTTT; v_gene: TRBV2; j_gene: TRBJ1-1; len: 13; abundance: few; d_gene: -
CDR3aa: CASRDSYNEQFF; CDR3nt: TGTGCCAGCCGAGACAGCTACAATGAGCAGTTCTTC; v_gene: TRBV10-3; j_gene: TRBJ2-1; len: 12; abundance: many; d_gene: -
CDR3aa: CASSELGGAGANVLTF; CDR3nt: TGTGCCAGCAGTGAATTGGGGGGCGCTGGGGCCAACGTCCTGACTTTC; v_gene: TRBV2; j_gene: TRBJ2-6; len: 16; abundance: once; d_gene: -
CDR3aa: CAIGSTSEIKYNEQFF; CDR3nt: TGTGCCATCGGCTCGACTAGCGAGATCAAATACAATGAGCAGTTCTTC; v_gene: TRBV10-3; j_gene: TRBJ2-1; len: 16; abundance: once; d_gene: TRBD2
CDR3aa: CASSPTDRGARHFF; CDR3nt: TGTGCCAGCTCACCGACGGACCGGGGAGCCCGTCATTTCTTC; v_gene: TRBV18; j_gene: TRBJ2-1; len: 14; abundance: -; d_gene: -
CDR3aa: CASSLADVPGVYF; CDR3nt: TGTGCCAGCAGCTTGGCCGACGTCCCAGGAGTGTACTTC; v_gene: TRBV5-6; j_gene: TRBJ2-7; len: 13; abundance: -; d_gene: -
CDR3aa: CASAQGGTYEQYF; CDR3nt: TGCGCCAGCGCCCAGGGGGGGACCTACGAGCAGTACTTC; v_gene: TRBV10-1; j_gene: TRBJ2-7; len: 13; abundance: once; d_gene: -
CDR3aa: CASHDQGQGNTEAFF; CDR3nt: TGTGCCAGCCACGATCAGGGACAGGGCAACACTGAAGCTTTCTTT; v_gene: TRBV19; j_gene: TRBJ1-1; len: 15; abundance: -; d_gene: TRBD1
CDR3aa: CASSEENFGQSQETQYF; CDR3nt: TGTGCCAGCAGTGAAGAGAATTTTGGGCAGAGCCAAGAGACCCAGTACTTC; v_gene: TRBV6-1; j_gene: TRBJ2-5; len: 17; abundance: few; d_gene: -
CDR3aa: CASRATGVEAFF; CDR3nt: TGTGCCAGCAGGGCCACGGGGGTTGAAGCTTTCTTT; v_gene: TRBV25-1; j_gene: TRBJ1-1; len: 12; abundance: many; d_gene: -
CDR3aa: CATRDTSTDTQYF; CDR3nt: TGTGCCACGCGGGACACAAGCACAGATACGCAGTATTTT; v_gene: TRBV10-3; j_gene: TRBJ2-3; len: 13; abundance: -; d_gene: -
CDR3aa: CASSYGSGRFNEQFF; CDR3nt: TGTGCCAGCAGTTATGGGAGCGGGAGGTTTAATGAGCAGTTCTTC; v_gene: TRBV6-6; j_gene: TRBJ2-1; len: 15; abundance: -; d_gene: TRBD2
CDR3aa: CASSQERGSYYEQYF; CDR3nt: TGTGCCAGCAGCCAGGAGAGGGGCAGCTACTACGAGCAGTACTTC; v_gene: TRBV4-2; j_gene: TRBJ2-7; len: 15; abundance: -; d_gene: -
CDR3aa: CASSDDRVTGELFF; CDR3nt: TGTGCCAGTAGCGATGACAGGGTAACCGGGGAGCTGTTTTTT; v_gene: TRBV19; j_gene: TRBJ2-2; len: 14; abundance: -; d_gene: TRBD1
CDR3aa: CASISPPPLTEAFF; CDR3nt: TGTGCCAGCATCTCTCCTCCCCCCCTCACTGAAGCTTTCTTT; v_gene: TRBV28; j_gene: TRBJ1-1; len: 14; abundance: -; d_gene: -
CDR3aa: CASSFNQETQYF; CDR3nt: TGTGCCAGCAGCTTTAATCAAGAGACCCAGTACTTC; v_gene: TRBV2; j_gene: TRBJ2-5; len: 12; abundance: -; d_gene: -
CDR3aa: CASSLEPSGVTEQFF; CDR3nt: TGTGCCAGCAGCTTAGAGCCTAGCGGGGTGACTGAGCAGTTCTTC; v_gene: TRBV7-2; j_gene: TRBJ2-1; len: 15; abundance: -; d_gene: TRBD2
CDR3aa: CASSFRTSGYNEQFF; CDR3nt: TGTGCCAGCAGTTTCAGGACTAGCGGGTACAATGAGCAGTTCTTC; v_gene: TRBV28; j_gene: TRBJ2-1; len: 15; abundance: once; d_gene: TRBD2
CDR3aa: CASSLLAGGTGELFF; CDR3nt: TGTGCTAGCAGCTTACTAGCGGGAGGGACCGGGGAGCTGTTTTTT; v_gene: TRBV7-7; j_gene: TRBJ2-2; len: 15; abundance: -; d_gene: TRBD2
CDR3aa: CASSLFGVKLAGQDEQYF; CDR3nt: TGTGCCAGCAGCTTATTTGGGGTGAAATTAGCGGGTCAGGACGAGCAGTACTTC; v_gene: TRBV11-2; j_gene: TRBJ2-7; len: 18; abundance: -; d_gene: TRBD2
CDR3aa: CASSLSGRGTGELFF; CDR3nt: TGTGCCAGCAGCTTAAGCGGGAGGGGGACCGGGGAGCTGTTTTTT; v_gene: TRBV2; j_gene: TRBJ2-2; len: 15; abundance: few; d_gene: TRBD2